The 2 T cell receptor beta chains reported below all come from one sample, sequenced in a study of CD8+ T cells in alopecia areata. As the sequencing template, cDNA was produced by extracting RNA and reverse transcribing it. The assay was immunoSEQ multiplex PCR, and TCRdb's table has in-frame clones only and misses some. The data show some 170,000 clones, 67% seen once. Sequenced here: CD8+ T cells sorted from blood, sampled at week 0. The source is a human donor with alopecia areata.

The gene calls are TRBV6-6 and TRBJ2-5, with unresolved D. CDR1 and CDR2 (germline): MNHNY, SVGAGI (reference sequence). The CDR3 contains 14 residues. V gave up 5 bases and J gave up 1 base, with 11 bases separating them. This CDR3 is CASSPGPIQETQYF. For the CDR3, the DNA is TGTGCCAGCAGTCCAGGCCCCATCCAAGAGACCCAGTACTTC.

The J gene is TRBJ2-1, the V gene TRBV29-1; D gene ambiguous. This CDR3 comprises 11 residues. Germline values: CDR1 SQVTM, CDR2 ANQGSEA. The V and J ends lost 3 bases and 9 bases respectively, with 9 bases between them. CDR3 region: CSVESWGEQFF. The CDR3 bases are TGCAGCGTTGAGTCCTGGGGTGAGCAGTTCTTC.